This T cell receptor beta chain emerged from a study of beta chain features in type 1 diabetes. Points from the study as a whole: There were fewer insertions and more deletions at the VDJ junctions of type 1 diabetes patients. TCRB repertoires of naive, central memory and Treg cells appeared more similar among patients than among healthy donors.

Isolated RNA was reverse transcribed in full, so expressed TCRB transcripts were sequenced. Profiled with immunoSEQ multiplex PCR; TCRdb holds only in-frame clones, not every one. The sample has approximately 150,000 clones, approximately 9.9% seen once; the top ten hold under 2.5%. This clone was observed a handful of times. Its specificity is not known. All sorted populations exceeded 95% purity. The sequencing sample was made of central memory CD4+ T cells from blood. The origin of this receptor is a woman between 18 and 29 years old in good health.

The CDR3 DNA reads TGTGCCAGCAGCAACAGGGGGGACACTGAAGCTTTCTTT. It is translated as CASSNRGDTEAFF. V and J are TRBV7-3 and TRBJ1-1; 8 nucleotides align to TRBD1. In germline, CDR1 is SGHTA, CDR2 FQGTGA. The CDR3 has 13 residues. The ends lost 5 bases at V and 3 bases at J; junction bases unmatched: 2.